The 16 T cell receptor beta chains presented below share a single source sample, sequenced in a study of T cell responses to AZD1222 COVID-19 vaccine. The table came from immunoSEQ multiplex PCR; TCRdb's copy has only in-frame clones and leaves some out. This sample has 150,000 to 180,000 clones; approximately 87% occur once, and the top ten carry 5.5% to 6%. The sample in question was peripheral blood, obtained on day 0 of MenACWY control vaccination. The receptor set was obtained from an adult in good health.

The CDR3 loop is CASSQWRGFTDEQYF. DNA of the CDR3: TGTGCCAGCAGCCAGTGGAGGGGGTTCACAGACGAGCAGTACTTC. The chain joins TRBV7-2 to TRBJ2-7; TRBD1 or TRBD2 may be the D gene (6 bases each). Trimming cost V 5 bases and J 5 bases, with 19 bases left between them. Looked up from germline, CDR1 is SGHTA and CDR2 is FQGNSA. There are 15 residues in the CDR3.

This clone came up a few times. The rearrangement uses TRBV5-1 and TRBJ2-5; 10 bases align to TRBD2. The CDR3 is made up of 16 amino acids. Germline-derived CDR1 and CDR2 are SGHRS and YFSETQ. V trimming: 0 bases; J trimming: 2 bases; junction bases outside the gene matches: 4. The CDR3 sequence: CASSLVSGGSQETQYF. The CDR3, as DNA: TGCGCCAGCAGCTTGGTTAGCGGGGGGTCTCAAGAGACCCAGTACTTC.

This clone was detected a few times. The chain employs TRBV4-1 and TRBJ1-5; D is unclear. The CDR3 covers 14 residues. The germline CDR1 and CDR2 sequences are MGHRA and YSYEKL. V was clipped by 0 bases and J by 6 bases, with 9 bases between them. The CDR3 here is CASSQDQVGQPQHF. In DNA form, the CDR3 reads TGCGCCAGCAGCCAAGATCAGGTGGGTCAGCCCCAGCATTTT.

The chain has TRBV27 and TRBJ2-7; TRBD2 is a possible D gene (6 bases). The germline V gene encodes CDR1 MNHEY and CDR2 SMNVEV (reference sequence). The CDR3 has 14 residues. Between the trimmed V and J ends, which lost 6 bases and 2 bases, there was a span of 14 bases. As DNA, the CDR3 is TGTGCCAGCAGGGGGGACTCTTCTCCCTACGAGCAGTACTTC. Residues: CASRGDSSPYEQYF.

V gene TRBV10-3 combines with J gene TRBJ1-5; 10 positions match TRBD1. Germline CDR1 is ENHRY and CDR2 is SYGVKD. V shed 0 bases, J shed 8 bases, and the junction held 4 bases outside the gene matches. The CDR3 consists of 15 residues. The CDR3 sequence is CAISESTGGVEPQHF. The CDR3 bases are TGTGCCATCAGTGAGTCGACAGGGGGCGTCGAGCCCCAGCATTTT.

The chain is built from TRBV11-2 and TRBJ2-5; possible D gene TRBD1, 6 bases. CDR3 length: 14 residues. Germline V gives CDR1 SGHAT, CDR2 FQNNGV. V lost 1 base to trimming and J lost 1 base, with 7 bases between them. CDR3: CASSLGGPQETQYF. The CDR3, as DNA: TGTGCCAGCAGCTTAGGGGGGCCCCAAGAGACCCAGTACTTC.

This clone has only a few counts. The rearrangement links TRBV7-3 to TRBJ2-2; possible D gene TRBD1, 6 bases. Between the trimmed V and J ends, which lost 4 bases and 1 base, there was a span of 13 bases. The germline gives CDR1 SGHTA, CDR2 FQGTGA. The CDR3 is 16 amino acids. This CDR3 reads CASSSQGGRNTGELFF. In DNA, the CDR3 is TGTGCCAGCAGCTCCCAAGGGGGACGGAACACCGGGGAGCTGTTTTTT.

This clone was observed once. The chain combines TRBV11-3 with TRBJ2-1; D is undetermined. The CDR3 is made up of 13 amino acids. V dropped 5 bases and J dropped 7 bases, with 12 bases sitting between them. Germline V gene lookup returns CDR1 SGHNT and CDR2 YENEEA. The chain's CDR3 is CASSPNGKNEQFF. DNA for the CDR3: TGTGCCAGCAGCCCCAATGGTAAGAATGAGCAGTTCTTC.

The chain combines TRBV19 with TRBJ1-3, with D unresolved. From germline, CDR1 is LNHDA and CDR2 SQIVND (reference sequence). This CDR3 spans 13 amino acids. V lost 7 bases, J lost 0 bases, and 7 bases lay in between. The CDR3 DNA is TGTGCCAGTAAGGAAAACTCTGGAAACACCATATATTTT. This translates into CASKENSGNTIYF.

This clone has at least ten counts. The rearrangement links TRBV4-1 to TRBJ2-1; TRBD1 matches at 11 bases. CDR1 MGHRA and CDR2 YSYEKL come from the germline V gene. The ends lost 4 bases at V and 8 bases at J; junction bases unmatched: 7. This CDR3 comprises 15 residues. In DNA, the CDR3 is TGCGCCAGCAGCCCGGGACAGGGGGAAGGCTATGAGCAGTTCTTC. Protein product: CASSPGQGEGYEQFF.

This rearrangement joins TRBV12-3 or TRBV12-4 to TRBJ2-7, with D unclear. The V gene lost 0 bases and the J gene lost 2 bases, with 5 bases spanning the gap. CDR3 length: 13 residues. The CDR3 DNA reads TGTGCCAGCAGTTTAGCCACCACCTACGAGCAGTACTTC. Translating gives CASSLATTYEQYF.

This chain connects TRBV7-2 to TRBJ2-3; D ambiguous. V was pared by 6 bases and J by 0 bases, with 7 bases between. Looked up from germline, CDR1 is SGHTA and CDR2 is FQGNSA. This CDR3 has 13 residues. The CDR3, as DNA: TGTGCCAGCAGGTCGGCTAGCACAGATACGCAGTATTTT. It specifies CASRSASTDTQYF.

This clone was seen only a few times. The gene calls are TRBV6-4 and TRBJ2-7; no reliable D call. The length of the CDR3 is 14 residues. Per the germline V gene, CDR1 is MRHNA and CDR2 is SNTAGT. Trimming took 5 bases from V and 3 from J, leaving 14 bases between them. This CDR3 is CASSLRGRFYEQYV. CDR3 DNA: TGTGCCAGCAGTCTACGCGGACGGTTCTACGAGCAGTACGTC.

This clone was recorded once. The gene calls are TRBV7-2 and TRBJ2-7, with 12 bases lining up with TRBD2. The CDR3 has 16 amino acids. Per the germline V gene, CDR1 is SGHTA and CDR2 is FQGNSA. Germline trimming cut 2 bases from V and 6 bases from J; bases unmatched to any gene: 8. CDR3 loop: CASSLTSGRPKGEQYF. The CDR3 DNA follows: TGTGCCAGCAGCTTAACTAGCGGGAGGCCCAAAGGCGAGCAGTACTTC.

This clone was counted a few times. CDR3 sequence reads: CASSLDNSPLHF. In DNA, the CDR3 is TGTGCCAGCAGCTTAGATAATTCACCCCTCCACTTT. This chain uses TRBV7-8 with TRBJ1-6; D is undetermined. This CDR3 has 12 residues. The germline V gene encodes CDR1 SGHVS and CDR2 FQNEAQ. Trimming shortened V by 1 base and J by 5 bases, and 0 bases separated the two germline ends.

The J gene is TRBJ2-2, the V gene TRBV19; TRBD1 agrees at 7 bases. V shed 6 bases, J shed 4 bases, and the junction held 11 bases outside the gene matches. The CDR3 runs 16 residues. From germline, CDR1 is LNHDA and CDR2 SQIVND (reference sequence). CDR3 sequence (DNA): TGTGCCAGTAGCATGGGCCAGGGGGTTCCCACCGGGGAGCTGTTTTTT. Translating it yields CASSMGQGVPTGELFF.